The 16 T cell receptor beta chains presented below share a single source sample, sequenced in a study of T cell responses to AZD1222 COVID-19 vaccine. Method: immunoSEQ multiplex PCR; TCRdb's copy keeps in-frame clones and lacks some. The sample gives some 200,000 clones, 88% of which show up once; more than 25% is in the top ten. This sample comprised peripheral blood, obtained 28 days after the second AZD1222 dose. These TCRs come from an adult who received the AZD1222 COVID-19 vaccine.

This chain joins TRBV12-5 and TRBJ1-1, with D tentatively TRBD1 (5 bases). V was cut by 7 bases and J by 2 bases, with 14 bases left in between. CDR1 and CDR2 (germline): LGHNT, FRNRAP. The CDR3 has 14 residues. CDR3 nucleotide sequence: TGTGCTAGTGCCACAGGCGCAGGTAACACTGAAGCTTTCTTT. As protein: CASATGAGNTEAFF.

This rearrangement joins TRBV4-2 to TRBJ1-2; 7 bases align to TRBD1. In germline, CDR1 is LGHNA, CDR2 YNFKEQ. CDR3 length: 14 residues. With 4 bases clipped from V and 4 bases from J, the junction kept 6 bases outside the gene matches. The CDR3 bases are TGTGCCAGCAGCCGCCCAGGGACAGCCTATGGCTACACCTTC. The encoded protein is CASSRPGTAYGYTF.

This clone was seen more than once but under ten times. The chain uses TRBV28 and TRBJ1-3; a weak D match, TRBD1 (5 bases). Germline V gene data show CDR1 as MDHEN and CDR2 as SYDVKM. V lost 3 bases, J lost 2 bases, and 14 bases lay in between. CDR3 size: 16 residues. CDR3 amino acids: CASSFLSGNTGNTIYF. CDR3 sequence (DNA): TGTGCCAGCAGTTTCCTCTCAGGGAACACTGGAAACACCATATATTTT.

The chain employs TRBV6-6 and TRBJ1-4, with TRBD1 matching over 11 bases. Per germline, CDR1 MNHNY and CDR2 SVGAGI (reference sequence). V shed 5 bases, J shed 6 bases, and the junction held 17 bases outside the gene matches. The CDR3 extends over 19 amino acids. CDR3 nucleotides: TGTGCCAGCAGTCCCCCATGGACAGGGGGCTATGTCTCGGATGAAAAACTGTTTTTT. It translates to CASSPPWTGGYVSDEKLFF.

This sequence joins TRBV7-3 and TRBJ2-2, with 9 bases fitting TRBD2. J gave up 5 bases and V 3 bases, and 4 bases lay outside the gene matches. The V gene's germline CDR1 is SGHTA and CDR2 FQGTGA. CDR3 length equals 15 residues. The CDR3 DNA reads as TGTGCCAGCAGCTTTAGCGGGAGTAGTACCGGGGAGCTGTTTTTT. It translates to CASSFSGSSTGELFF.

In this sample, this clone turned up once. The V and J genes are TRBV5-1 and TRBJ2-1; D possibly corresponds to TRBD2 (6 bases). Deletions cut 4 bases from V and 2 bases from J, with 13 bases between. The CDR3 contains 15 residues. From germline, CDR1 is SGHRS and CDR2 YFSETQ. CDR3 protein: CASSTGGSTYNEQFF. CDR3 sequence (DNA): TGCGCCAGCAGCACTGGGGGGAGTACCTACAATGAGCAGTTCTTC. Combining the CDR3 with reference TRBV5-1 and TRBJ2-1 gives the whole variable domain KAGVTQTPRYLIKTRGQQVTLSCSPISGHRSVSWYQQTPGQGLQFLFEYFSETQRNKGNFPGRFSGRQFSNSRSEMNVSTLELGDSALYLCASSTGGSTYNEQFFGPGTRLTVL.

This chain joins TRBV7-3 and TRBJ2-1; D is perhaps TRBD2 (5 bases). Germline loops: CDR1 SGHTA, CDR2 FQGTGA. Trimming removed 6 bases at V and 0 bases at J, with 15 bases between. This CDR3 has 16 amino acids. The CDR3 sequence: CASSSAGPRSYNEQFF. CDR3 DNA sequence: TGTGCCAGCAGTTCGGCGGGCCCTCGCTCCTACAATGAGCAGTTCTTC.

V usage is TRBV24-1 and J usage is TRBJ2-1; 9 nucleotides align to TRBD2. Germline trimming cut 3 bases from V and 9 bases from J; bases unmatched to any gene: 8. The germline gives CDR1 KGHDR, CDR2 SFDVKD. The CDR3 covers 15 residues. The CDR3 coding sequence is TGTGCCACCAGTGATGTTAGCGGGAGAGGTGGTGAGCAGTTCTTC. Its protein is CATSDVSGRGGEQFF.

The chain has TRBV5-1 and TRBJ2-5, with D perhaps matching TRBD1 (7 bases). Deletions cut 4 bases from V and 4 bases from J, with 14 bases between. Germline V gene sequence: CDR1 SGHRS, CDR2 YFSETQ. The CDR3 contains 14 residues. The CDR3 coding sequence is TGCGCCAGCAGCGACAGACAGGGAGGAGAGACCCAGTACTTC. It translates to CASSDRQGGETQYF.

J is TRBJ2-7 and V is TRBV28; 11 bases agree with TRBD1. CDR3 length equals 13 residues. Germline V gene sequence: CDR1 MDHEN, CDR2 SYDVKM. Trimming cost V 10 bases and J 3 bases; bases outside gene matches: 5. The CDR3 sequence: CAIRTGGNYEQYF. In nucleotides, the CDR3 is TGTGCCATCCGGACAGGGGGCAACTACGAGCAGTACTTC.

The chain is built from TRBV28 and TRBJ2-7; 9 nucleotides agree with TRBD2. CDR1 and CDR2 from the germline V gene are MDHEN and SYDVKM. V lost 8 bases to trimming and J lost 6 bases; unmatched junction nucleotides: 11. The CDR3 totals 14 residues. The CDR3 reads CASGPAGGTGEQYF. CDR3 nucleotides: TGTGCCAGCGGACCAGCGGGAGGAACGGGCGAGCAGTACTTC.

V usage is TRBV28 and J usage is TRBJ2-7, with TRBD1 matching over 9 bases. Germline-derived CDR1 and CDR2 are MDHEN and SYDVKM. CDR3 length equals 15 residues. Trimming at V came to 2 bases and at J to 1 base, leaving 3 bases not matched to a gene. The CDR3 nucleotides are TGTGCCAGCAGTTTAGCAGGGACAGGGTCCTACGAGCAGTACTTC. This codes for CASSLAGTGSYEQYF.

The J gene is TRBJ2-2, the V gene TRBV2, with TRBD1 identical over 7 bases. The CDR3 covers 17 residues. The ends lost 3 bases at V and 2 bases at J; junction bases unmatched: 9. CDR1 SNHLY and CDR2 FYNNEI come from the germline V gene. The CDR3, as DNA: TGTGCCAGCAGTGAGTCCCGGGACAGATTTAACACCGGGGAGCTGTTTTTT. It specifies CASSESRDRFNTGELFF.

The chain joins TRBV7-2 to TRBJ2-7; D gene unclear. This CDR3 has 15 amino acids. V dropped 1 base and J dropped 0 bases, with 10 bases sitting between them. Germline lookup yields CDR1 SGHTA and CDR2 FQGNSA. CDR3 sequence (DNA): TGTGCCAGCAGCTTAGTTATCGGCGGCTCCTACGAGCAGTACTTC. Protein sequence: CASSLVIGGSYEQYF.

CDR3 nucleotides: TGCGCCAGCAGCTTGGTAGCGGGAGGCCCCTACAATGAGCAGTTCTTC. It translates to CASSLVAGGPYNEQFF. The V call is TRBV5-1, the J call TRBJ2-1; 10 bases match TRBD2. Germline CDR1 is SGHRS and CDR2 is YFSETQ. The V gene end was trimmed by 0 bases and the J gene end by 2 bases; junction bases not matched to a gene: 2. CDR3 length: 16 residues.

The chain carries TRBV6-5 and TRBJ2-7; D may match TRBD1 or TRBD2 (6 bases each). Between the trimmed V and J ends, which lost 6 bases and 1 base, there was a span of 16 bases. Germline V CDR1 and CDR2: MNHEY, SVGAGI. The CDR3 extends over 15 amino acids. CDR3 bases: TGTGCCAGCAGGGAGAGGGGGGCCGGATCCTACGAGCAGTACTTC. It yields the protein CASRERGAGSYEQYF.